What follows describes a single T cell receptor (beta chain). Its antigen is not known. These data originate in a study of T cells after posttransplantation cyclophosphamide. This related bone marrow graft donor gave peripheral blood on the day of marrow donation. Overall study findings and caveats: TRB clonality was highly associated with recipient CMV seropositivity and reactivation. TRB overlap between skin or GI tissue T cells and blood was limited.

Clones were sequenced by immunoSEQ multiplex PCR, and TCRdb holds only the in-frame ones, with some missing. The data contain 45,000 to 65,000 clones, 90% to 95% of them singletons. The CDR3 covers 14 residues. Trimming took 3 bases from V and 4 from J; bases not matched to a gene: 5. Germline V gene sequence: CDR1 SGHNT, CDR2 YYREEE (reference sequence). The V gene is TRBV5-4, the J gene TRBJ1-2, with 8 bases matching TRBD1. This TCR came from a young woman in good health and a related stem cell transplant donor. Sequencing input: PBMCs. The CDR3 sequence is CASSWDRSAYGYTF. CDR3 in DNA: TGTGCCAGCAGCTGGGACAGGAGCGCCTATGGCTACACCTTC. Variable domain in full (rest from reference TRBV5-4 and TRBJ1-2): ETGVTQSPTHLIKTRGQQVTLRCSSQSGHNTVSWYQQALGQGPQFIFQYYREEENGRGNFPPRFSGLQFPNYSSELNVNALELDDSALYLCASSWDRSAYGYTFGSGTRLTVV.